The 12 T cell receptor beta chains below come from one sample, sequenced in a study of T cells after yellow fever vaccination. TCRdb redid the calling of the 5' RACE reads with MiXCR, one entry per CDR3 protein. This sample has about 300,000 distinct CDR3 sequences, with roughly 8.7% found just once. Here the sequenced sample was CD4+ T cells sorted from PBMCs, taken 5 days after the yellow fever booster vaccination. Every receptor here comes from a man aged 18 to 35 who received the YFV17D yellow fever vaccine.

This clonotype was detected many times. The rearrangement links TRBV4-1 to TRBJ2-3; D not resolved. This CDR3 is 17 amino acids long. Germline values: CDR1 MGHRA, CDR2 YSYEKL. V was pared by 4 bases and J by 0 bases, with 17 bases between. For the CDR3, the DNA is TGCGCCAGCAGCCTGCAGAGGTTAGATGGTAGCACAGATACGCAGTATTTT. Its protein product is CASSLQRLDGSTDTQYF.

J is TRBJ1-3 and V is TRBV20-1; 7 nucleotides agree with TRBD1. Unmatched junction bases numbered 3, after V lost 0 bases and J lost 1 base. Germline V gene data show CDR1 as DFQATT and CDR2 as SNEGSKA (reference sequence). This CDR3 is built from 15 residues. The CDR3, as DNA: TGCAGTGCTAGAGACCCAGGGGGGTCTGGAAACACCATATATTTT. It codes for CSARDPGGSGNTIYF.

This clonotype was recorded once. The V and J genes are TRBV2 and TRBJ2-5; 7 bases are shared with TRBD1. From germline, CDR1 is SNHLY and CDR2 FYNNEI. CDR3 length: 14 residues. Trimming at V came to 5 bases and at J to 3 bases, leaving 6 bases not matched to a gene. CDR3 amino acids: CASSRQGTEETQYF. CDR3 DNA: TGTGCCAGCAGTCGACAGGGCACAGAAGAGACCCAGTACTTC.

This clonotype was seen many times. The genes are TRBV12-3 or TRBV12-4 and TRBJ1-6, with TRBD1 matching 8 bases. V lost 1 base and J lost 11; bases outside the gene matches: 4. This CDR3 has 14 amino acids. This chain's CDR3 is CASSLGGQGTPLHF. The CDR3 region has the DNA TGTGCCAGCAGTTTAGGCGGACAGGGTACACCCCTCCACTTT.

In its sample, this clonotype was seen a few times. This CDR3 reads CASSPLAGEGFF. The CDR3, as DNA: TGTGCCAGCAGTCCGTTAGCGGGGGAGGGGTTCTTC. The chain uses TRBV28 and TRBJ2-1; 9 positions match TRBD2. V was pared by 5 bases and J by 15 bases, with 8 bases of the junction left unmatched. Germline CDR1 reads MDHEN; CDR2 reads SYDVKM. This CDR3 contains 12 residues.

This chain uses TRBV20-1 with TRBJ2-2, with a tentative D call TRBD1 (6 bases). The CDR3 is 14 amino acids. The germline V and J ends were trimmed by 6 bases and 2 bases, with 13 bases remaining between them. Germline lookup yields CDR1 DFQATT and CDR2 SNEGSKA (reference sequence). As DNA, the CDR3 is TGCAGTGCAAGCCGGACAGCCAACACCGGGGAGCTGTTTTTT. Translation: CSASRTANTGELFF.

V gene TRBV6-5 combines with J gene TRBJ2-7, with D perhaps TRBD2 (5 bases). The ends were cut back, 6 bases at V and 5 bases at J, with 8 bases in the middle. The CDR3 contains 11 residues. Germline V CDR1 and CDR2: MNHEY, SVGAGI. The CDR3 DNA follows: TGTGCCAGCAGGAACGGGGACGAGCAGTACTTC. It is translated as CASRNGDEQYF.

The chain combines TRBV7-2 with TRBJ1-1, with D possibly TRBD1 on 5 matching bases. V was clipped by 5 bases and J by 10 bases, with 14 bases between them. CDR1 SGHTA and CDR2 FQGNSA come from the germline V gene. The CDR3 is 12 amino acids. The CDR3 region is CASSPAFGGAFF. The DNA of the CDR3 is TGTGCCAGCAGCCCTGCTTTTGGGGGAGCTTTCTTT. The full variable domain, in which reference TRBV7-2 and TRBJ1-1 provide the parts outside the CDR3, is GAGVSQSPSNKVTEKGKDVELRCDPISGHTALYWYRQSLGQGLEFLIYFQGNSAPDKSGLPSDRFSAERTGGSVSTLTIQRTQQEDSAVYLCASSPAFGGAFFGQGTRLTVV.

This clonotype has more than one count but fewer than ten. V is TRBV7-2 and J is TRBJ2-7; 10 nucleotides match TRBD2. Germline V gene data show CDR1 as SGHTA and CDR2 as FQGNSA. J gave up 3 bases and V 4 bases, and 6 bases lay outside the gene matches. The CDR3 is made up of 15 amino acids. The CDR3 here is CASSSRAGGFYEQYV. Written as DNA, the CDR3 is TGTGCCAGCAGCTCCCGAGCGGGGGGGTTCTACGAGCAGTACGTC.

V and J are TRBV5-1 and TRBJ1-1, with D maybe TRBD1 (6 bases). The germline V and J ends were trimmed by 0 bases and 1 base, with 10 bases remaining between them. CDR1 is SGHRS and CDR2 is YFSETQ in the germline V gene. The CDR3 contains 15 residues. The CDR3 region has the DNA TGCGCCAGCAGCTTGGGCGGGACACCGAACACTGAAGCTTTCTTT. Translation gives CASSLGGTPNTEAFF. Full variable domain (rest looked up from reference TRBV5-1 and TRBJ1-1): KAGVTQTPRYLIKTRGQQVTLSCSPISGHRSVSWYQQTPGQGLQFLFEYFSETQRNKGNFPGRFSGRQFSNSRSEMNVSTLELGDSALYLCASSLGGTPNTEAFFGQGTRLTVV.

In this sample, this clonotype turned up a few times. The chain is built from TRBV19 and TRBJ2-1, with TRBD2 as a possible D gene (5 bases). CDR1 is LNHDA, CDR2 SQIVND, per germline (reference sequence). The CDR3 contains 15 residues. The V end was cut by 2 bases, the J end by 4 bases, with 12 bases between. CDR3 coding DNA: TGTGCCAGTAGTATATCGGGGTCTCCTTACAATGAGCAGTTCTTC. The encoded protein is CASSISGSPYNEQFF.

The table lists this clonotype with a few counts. CDR3 in DNA: TGTGCCAGCAGCTTGAGGGTCCAGGAAAAACTGTTTTTT. Translated: CASSLRVQEKLFF. The chain uses TRBV5-6 and TRBJ1-4, with no clear D. Per the germline V gene, CDR1 is SGHDT and CDR2 is YYEEEE. Trimming removed 1 base from V and 8 bases from J, with 9 bases in between. This CDR3 region has 13 residues.